This TCR beta chain originates from a study of blood T cell repertoires in COVID-19. Study at large: Sample material is recorded as cDNA or gDNA derived from T cells, B-cell-depleted T cells, or PBMCs.

This clone was observed once. In the authors' methods: The authors estimated nucleated cell counts from reference gene primer amplification. The protocol was immunoSEQ multiplex PCR, while the TCRdb copy is restricted to in-frame clones and leaves out a portion. The DNA was the basis for D and trimming; V, J and clone size are from that table. Counted here are about 76,000 clones, roughly four fifths occurring once; the ten biggest clones make up around 43%. The CDR3 sequence is 13 residues long. Germline CDR1 reads WSHSY; CDR2 reads SAAADI. Trimming shortened V by 3 bases and J by 7 bases, and 10 bases separated the two germline ends.

The rearrangement links TRBV10-2 to TRBJ1-5; D is perhaps TRBD1 (6 bases). This receptor was obtained from an elderly man with acute or convalescent COVID-19. The sample comprised peripheral blood. The CDR3 here is CASSEGGHQPQHF. As DNA, the CDR3 is TGCGCCAGCAGTGAAGGGGGTCACCAGCCCCAGCATTTT.